This T cell receptor beta chain was documented in a study of blood T cell repertoires in COVID-19. In this sample, this clone turned up once. CDR3 length equals 16 residues. J gave up 3 bases and V 8 bases, and 15 bases lay outside the gene matches. Germline assignment: CDR1 SGHDN and CDR2 FVKESK. Generated by immunoSEQ multiplex PCR, the TCRdb table keeps only in-frame clones and is missing some. Of around 250,000 clones in the sample, roughly 82% were seen once. Each participant's cohort was designated according to participant-reported clinical history. The chain has TRBV14 and TRBJ1-2; the match to TRBD1 covers 7 bases. The sequenced sample was PBMCs or T cells enriched from blood (not recorded which). This TCR derives from a woman aged 45 to 65 who had recovered from COVID-19. The CDR3 is CASPLRGPGTYYGYTF. The CDR3 DNA reads as TGTGCCAGCCCCTTGAGGGGGCCGGGGACGTACTATGGCTACACCTTC.